The sequence of this T cell receptor beta chain was determined in a study of blood T cell repertoires in COVID-19. CDR1 and CDR2 from the germline V gene are SQVTM and ANQGSEA. The V segment lost 6 bases and the J segment 4 bases; nucleotides outside the gene matches: 4. The CDR3 loop spans 13 amino acids. Assay: immunoSEQ multiplex PCR; the TCRdb copy retains only in-frame clones and omits some. The sample has more than 95,000 clones, roughly four fifths seen once. This sequence joins TRBV29-1 and TRBJ1-4; TRBD1 aligns across 8 bases. The receptor was derived from a woman older than 75 with active or convalescent COVID-19. The sequencing input was peripheral blood. The CDR3 DNA sequence: TGCAGCGTCTCAGGGGGCGGTAATGAAAAACTGTTTTTT. Its translation is CSVSGGGNEKLFF.